This TCR beta chain originates from a study of OX40 agonist ivuxolimab in advanced cancers. Turning to the overall study: Ivuxolimab, which targeted the costimulatory receptor OX40 (CD134), was an agonistic, fully human IgG2 monoclonal antibody. Intravenous ivuxolimab was administered to patients every 2 weeks at six dose levels: 0.01, 0.1, 0.3, 1.5, 3 and 10 mg/kg. Partial responses occurred in three dose-escalation patients: two with cutaneous melanoma and one with hepatocellular carcinoma. Among the 50 to 55 dose-escalation patients, some 20 had hepatocellular carcinoma, around 15 melanoma, 9 renal cell carcinoma and 9 head and neck cancer. Peripheral TCRbeta sequencing aimed to test whether ivuxolimab altered TCR sequence diversity and caused clonal T-cell expansion. Prior anti-PD-1, anti-PD-L1 or anti-CTLA-4 therapy was permitted, and checkpoint inhibitors had been received by around 39% of dose-escalation patients. The monotherapy dose-escalation portion (N ≈ 50 patients) of the phase I ivuxolimab trial is reported in the paper. The dose-escalation cohort was approximately 83% male with a mean age of about 65 years, ranging from about 20 to 85.

Genomic DNA was extracted from sorted cells for sequencing of the TCRbeta CDR3 region. TCRbeta CDR3 regions were sequenced using the immunoSEQ Assay. The table was pulled from immuneACCESS by TCRdb, which kept in-frame rearrangements only. Such tables lose some clones; where checked, under half of the loss comes from unresolved V genes, and the rest has no known cause. The sample records about 83,000 clones, 84% of which are singletons. Of the sample, 1.5% to 2% falls within the top ten clones. Worth noting for this clone: No antigen is known for it. Base qualities are missing; no much larger clone stands one base away.

Patients with a history of autoimmune disease or receiving systemic immunosuppression were excluded from the trial. In every dose cohort, peripheral blood was drawn for TCR sequencing at baseline, cycle 4 day 1, and cycle 7 day 1. The samples were drawn from a first-in-human, open-label, multicenter phase I dose-escalation trial of ivuxolimab. The trial enrolled adults with locally advanced or metastatic head and neck squamous cell, hepatocellular, melanoma or renal cell carcinoma. Before TCR sequencing, CD4+ T cells and CD8+ T cells from peripheral blood were sorted into separate populations. Based on the germline V gene (reference sequence), the CDR1 and CDR2 sequences are SGHAT and FQDESV. From cysteine to phenylalanine, the CDR3 is 14 amino acids long. Here the CDR3 DNA is all that survives: 42 bases in frame from base 1. A distance of 4 bases separates the germline ends of V and J, which lose 0 bases and 0 bases respectively.

The investigation overall reported the following: The antigen specificity of the peripheral T cells that underwent clonal expansion was not determined. Low levels of normalized T-cell clonal expansion were also seen in some patients who did not respond. On average, CD8+ T cells showed more expanded clones than CD4+ T cells after ivuxolimab. In the 0.1-3.0 mg/kg groups, partial responders were among the patients with the lowest normalized peripheral clonal expansion, particularly in CD8+ T cells. At doses of 0.1 to 3.0 mg/kg, clonal expansion of both CD4+ and CD8+ blood T cells was observed from baseline to week 6.

The clonotype comes from an adult with an advanced solid tumor such as melanoma, head and neck, liver or kidney cancer. This chain is built from TRBV11-1 and TRBJ2-3; the D gene is unclear. This specimen consisted of CD4+ or CD8+ T cells sorted from blood, obtained in a trial of the OX40 agonist ivuxolimab. The CDR3 in this case is CASSLAVSTDTQYF. The sequence in DNA is TGTGCCAGCAGCTTAGCGGTGAGCACAGATACGCAGTATTTT.